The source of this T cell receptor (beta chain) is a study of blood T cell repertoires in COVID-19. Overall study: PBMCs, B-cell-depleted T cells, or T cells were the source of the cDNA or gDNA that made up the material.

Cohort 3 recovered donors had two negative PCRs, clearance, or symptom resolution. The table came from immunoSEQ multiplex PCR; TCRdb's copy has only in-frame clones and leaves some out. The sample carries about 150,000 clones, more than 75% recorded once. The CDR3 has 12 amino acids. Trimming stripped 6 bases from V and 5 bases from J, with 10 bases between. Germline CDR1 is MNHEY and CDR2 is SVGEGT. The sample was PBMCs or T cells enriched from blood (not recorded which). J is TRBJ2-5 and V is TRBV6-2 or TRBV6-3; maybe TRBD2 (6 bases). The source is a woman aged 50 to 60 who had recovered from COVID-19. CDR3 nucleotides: TGTGCCAGCAGCACAGGAGGGGAGACCCAGTACTTC. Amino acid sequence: CASSTGGETQYF.